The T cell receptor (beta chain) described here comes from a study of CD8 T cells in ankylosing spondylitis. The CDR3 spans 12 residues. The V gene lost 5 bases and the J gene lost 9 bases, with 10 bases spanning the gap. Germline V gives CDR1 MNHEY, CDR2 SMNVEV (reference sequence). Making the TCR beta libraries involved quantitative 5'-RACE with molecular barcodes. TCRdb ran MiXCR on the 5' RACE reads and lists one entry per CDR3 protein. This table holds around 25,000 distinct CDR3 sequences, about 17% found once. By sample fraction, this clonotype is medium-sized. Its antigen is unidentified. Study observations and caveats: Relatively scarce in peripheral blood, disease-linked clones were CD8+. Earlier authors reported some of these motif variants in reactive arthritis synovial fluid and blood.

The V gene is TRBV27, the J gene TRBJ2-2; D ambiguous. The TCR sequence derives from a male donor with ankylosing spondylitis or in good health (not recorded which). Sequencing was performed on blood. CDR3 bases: TGTGCCAGCAGTACCGCGGCCAGGGAGCTGTTTTTT. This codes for CASSTAARELFF.